The 25 T cell receptor beta chains below all came from one sample that was sequenced in a study of beta chain features in type 1 diabetes (dated by TCRdb to 2017 to 2018). What the study reported, not specific to this receptor: Type 1 diabetes patients showed a moderate but significant shortening of TCRB CDR3 length in all four CD4+ subsets.

Libraries came from the immunoSEQ multiplex PCR assay. The entire isolated RNA was reverse transcribed using the High Capacity cDNA Reverse Transcription Kit, and thus expressed TCRB transcripts were sequenced. This is the immuneACCESS table as TCRdb keeps it, with only in-frame sequences that have V and J called. A part of the clones is gone; compared with another copy, unresolved V genes explain less than half, and the rest is unexplained. The sample table lists around 100,000 clones, 28% of them with a count of one. More than 0.5% of the sample is taken by the ten largest. Their specific antigens are unknown. Material for sequencing was central memory CD4+ T cells from blood. Receptors were obtained from a woman aged 18-29 years with type 1 diabetes.

This clone has more than one count but fewer than ten. The chain recombines TRBV19 with TRBJ2-2; no definite D call. CDR3 length equals 16 residues. Germline CDR1 reads LNHDA; CDR2 reads SQIVND (reference sequence). V lost 7 bases to trimming and J lost 3 bases, with 18 bases between them. The CDR3 spells CASTPAAGAYTGELFF. The CDR3 coding sequence is TGTGCCAGTACCCCGGCCGCCGGAGCCTACACCGGGGAGCTGTTTTTT.

V gene TRBV5-1 combines with J gene TRBJ2-2; TRBD2 agrees at 9 bases. The germline V gene encodes CDR1 SGHRS and CDR2 YFSETQ. Germline trimming cut 4 bases from V and 5 bases from J; bases unmatched to any gene: 6. This CDR3 is 15 amino acids long. The CDR3, as DNA: TGCGCCAGCAGCCCCGGGACTAGCCGGACCGGGGAGCTGTTTTTT. Protein sequence: CASSPGTSRTGELFF.

V is TRBV6-6 and J is TRBJ2-5; possibly TRBD2 for D (6 bases). CDR3 length: 16 amino acids. CDR1 and CDR2 (germline): MNHNY, SVGAGI (reference sequence). V was cut by 4 bases and J by 5 bases, with 20 bases left in between. Written as DNA, the CDR3 is TGTGCCAGCAGTTTCTTCGGACCCGACCGGGGGGAGACCCAGTACTTC. This gives the protein CASSFFGPDRGETQYF.

V and J are TRBV9 and TRBJ1-2; TRBD1 is a possible D gene (5 bases). Per the germline V gene, CDR1 is SGDLS and CDR2 is YYNGEE. V gave up 0 bases and J gave up 5 bases, with 11 bases separating them. This CDR3 comprises 14 residues. CDR3 residues: CASSVDGGGYGYTF. The CDR3, as DNA: TGTGCCAGCAGCGTAGATGGGGGAGGGTATGGCTACACCTTC.

The rearrangement uses TRBV7-2 and TRBJ2-5; a weak D match, TRBD1 (5 bases). V lost 4 bases, J lost 3 bases, and 9 bases lay in between. Germline CDR1 SGHTA, CDR2 FQGNSA. The CDR3 loop spans 13 amino acids. In DNA, the CDR3 is TGTGCCAGCAGCTGGGGCAGGAAAGAGACCCAGTACTTC. It yields the protein CASSWGRKETQYF.

This chain joins TRBV18 and TRBJ2-5, with 7 bases fitting TRBD2. Trimming cost V 9 bases and J 1 base; bases outside gene matches: 5. This CDR3 has 13 amino acids. Germline loops: CDR1 KGHSH, CDR2 LQKENI. CDR3 in amino acids: CASPRGTQETQYF. The DNA for the CDR3 is TGTGCCAGTCCGCGGGGGACCCAAGAGACCCAGTACTTC.

This clone was seen a handful of times. The chain links TRBV5-4 to TRBJ1-1; 7 positions agree with TRBD1. The CDR3 is 16 residues long. The trim removed 0 bases at V and 4 bases at J, leaving 9 bases unmatched. CDR1 and CDR2 (germline): SGHNT, YYREEE (reference sequence). The CDR3 region has the DNA TGTGCCAGCAGCTTGGCGTGGACAGGATCGGGCACTGAAGCTTTCTTT. Translated: CASSLAWTGSGTEAFF.

The V call is TRBV10-2, the J call TRBJ2-3, with TRBD2 matching over 7 bases. The length of the CDR3 is 15 residues. CDR1 and CDR2 from the germline V gene are WSHSY and SAAADI. V was pared by 5 bases and J by 0 bases, with 5 bases of the junction left unmatched. The CDR3 bases are TGCGCCAGCAGTCGAGGGGAGGGAAGCACAGATACGCAGTATTTT. The encoded protein is CASSRGEGSTDTQYF.

The chain uses TRBV7-8 and TRBJ1-5; possible D gene TRBD1, 5 bases. There are 13 residues in the CDR3. Germline CDR1 SGHVS, CDR2 FQNEAQ. V gave up 5 bases and J gave up 4 bases, with 9 bases separating them. For the CDR3, the DNA is TGTGCCAGCAGCGCGGGACGTAATCAGCCCCAGCATTTT. This codes for CASSAGRNQPQHF.

The chain is built from TRBV6-5 and TRBJ1-2; 11 positions match TRBD1. Germline CDR1 is MNHEY and CDR2 is SVGAGI. After removal of 5 bases from V and 6 bases from J, the junction contained 2 bases not matched to a gene. The CDR3 sequence is 13 residues long. The CDR3 nucleotides read TGTGCCAGCAGTAGGACAGGGGGCGATGGCTACACCTTC. Its protein is CASSRTGGDGYTF.

This clone was observed a handful of times. The V and J genes are TRBV5-1 and TRBJ2-7; 8 nucleotides match TRBD2. V was pared by 9 bases and J by 0 bases, with 8 bases of the junction left unmatched. The germline CDR1 and CDR2 sequences are SGHRS and YFSETQ. The CDR3 is 14 amino acids. The CDR3 reads CATREGGPSYEQYF. The DNA for the CDR3 is TGCGCCACACGGGAGGGAGGGCCCTCCTACGAGCAGTACTTC.

This clone came up a few times. This chain links TRBV5-4 with TRBJ2-3, with a weak D call TRBD2 (5 bases). Germline assignment: CDR1 SGHNT and CDR2 YYREEE (reference sequence). The CDR3 is 13 residues long. The V and J ends lost 1 base and 4 bases respectively, with 7 bases between them. CDR3 coding DNA: TGTGCCAGCAGCTTGCCCGGGGCAGATACGCAGTATTTT. Its protein is CASSLPGADTQYF. The full variable domain, its missing parts supplied by reference TRBV5-4 and TRBJ2-3, is ETGVTQSPTHLIKTRGQQVTLRCSSQSGHNTVSWYQQALGQGPQFIFQYYREEENGRGNFPPRFSGLQFPNYSSELNVNALELDDSALYLCASSLPGADTQYFGPGTRLTVL.

The CDR3 DNA sequence: TGTGCCAGCGGACAGGGGGAGATCGATACGCAGTATTTT. As protein: CASGQGEIDTQYF. The chain recombines TRBV19 with TRBJ2-3; 10 positions agree with TRBD1. This CDR3 region has 13 residues. Unmatched junction bases numbered 6, after V lost 9 bases and J lost 6 bases. Germline V gene sequence: CDR1 LNHDA, CDR2 SQIVND (reference sequence).

This clone was detected only a few times. The V call is TRBV29-1, the J call TRBJ2-7; tentatively, D is TRBD2 (6 bases). From germline, CDR1 is SQVTM and CDR2 ANQGSEA. The ends were cut back, 4 bases at V and 1 base at J, with 11 bases in the middle. This CDR3 contains 13 residues. The CDR3 sequence is CSVAAGRSYEQYF. For the CDR3, the DNA is TGCAGCGTTGCCGCGGGACGGTCCTACGAGCAGTACTTC.

V and J are TRBV27 and TRBJ2-5, with D possibly TRBD2 on 6 matching bases. The V end was cut by 3 bases, the J end by 5 bases, with 16 bases between. Looked up from germline, CDR1 is MNHEY and CDR2 is SMNVEV (reference sequence). This CDR3 is built from 15 residues. For the CDR3, the DNA is TGTGCCAGCAGTTTGGCGCACCTCGGAGGGGAGACCCAGTACTTC. Translating it yields CASSLAHLGGETQYF.

This chain uses TRBV7-2 with TRBJ2-1; TRBD2 might be the D (5 bases). Germline values: CDR1 SGHTA, CDR2 FQGNSA. Trimming shortened V by 3 bases and J by 3 bases, and 15 bases separated the two germline ends. There are 16 residues in the CDR3. CDR3 residues: CASSFLGRASYNEQFF. CDR3 nucleotide sequence: TGTGCCAGCAGCTTCCTCGGGCGGGCAAGCTACAATGAGCAGTTCTTC. Drawing the rest from reference TRBV7-2 and TRBJ2-1, the complete variable domain is GAGVSQSPSNKVTEKGKDVELRCDPISGHTALYWYRQSLGQGLEFLIYFQGNSAPDKSGLPSDRFSAERTGGSVSTLTIQRTQQEDSAVYLCASSFLGRASYNEQFFGPGTRLTVL.

This clone was seen a handful of times. The V call is TRBV27, the J call TRBJ1-1; 7 positions match TRBD1. The CDR3 contains 14 residues. The V gene end was trimmed by 6 bases and the J gene end by 0 bases; junction bases not matched to a gene: 4. Germline CDR1 and CDR2: MNHEY and SMNVEV (reference sequence). Here the CDR3 DNA reads TGTGCCAGCAGGGTGGACAGGTTGAACACTGAAGCTTTCTTT. Residues: CASRVDRLNTEAFF.

The chain combines TRBV11-2 with TRBJ1-2; TRBD1 matches 7 bases. This CDR3 is 14 amino acids long. CDR1 is SGHAT, CDR2 FQNNGV, per germline. V was clipped by 6 bases and J by 2 bases; unmatched bases: 6. As DNA, the CDR3 is TGTGCCAGCAGGTTAACAGGGGCCAACTATGGCTACACCTTC. Amino acid sequence: CASRLTGANYGYTF.

This clone was observed a few times. The V gene is TRBV7-2, the J gene TRBJ2-5, with D possibly being TRBD1 (6 bases). Between the trimmed V and J ends, which lost 0 bases and 3 bases, there was a span of 11 bases. Germline CDR1 and CDR2: SGHTA and FQGNSA. The length of the CDR3 is 15 residues. CDR3: CASSLAGGSEETQYF. Written as DNA, the CDR3 is TGTGCCAGCAGCTTAGCTGGGGGCAGCGAAGAGACCCAGTACTTC.

The chain recombines TRBV7-3 with TRBJ2-7; a weak D match, TRBD2 (5 bases). The V end was cut by 1 base, the J end by 6 bases, with 7 bases between. Germline CDR1 reads SGHTA; CDR2 reads FQGTGA. The CDR3 runs 12 residues. The CDR3 protein is CASSLNEGEQYF. CDR3 DNA: TGTGCCAGCAGCTTAAACGAGGGCGAGCAGTACTTC.

The V gene is TRBV2, the J gene TRBJ1-1; no clear D gene. CDR1 SNHLY and CDR2 FYNNEI come from the germline V gene. The CDR3 totals 14 residues. Trimming removed 4 bases from V and 0 bases from J, with 9 bases in between. The CDR3 spells CASSGQMMNTEAFF. In DNA form, the CDR3 reads TGTGCCAGCAGTGGGCAAATGATGAACACTGAAGCTTTCTTT. The entire variable domain, with the rest obtained from reference TRBV2 and TRBJ1-1, is as follows: EPEVTQTPSHQVTQMGQEVILRCVPISNHLYFYWYRQILGQKVEFLVSFYNNEISEKSEIFDDQFSVERPDGSNFTLKIRSTKLEDSAMYFCASSGQMMNTEAFFGQGTRLTVV.

The CDR3: CASSPGGWVGTEAFF. Written as DNA, the CDR3 is TGTGCCAGCAGCCCGGGGGGCTGGGTAGGGACTGAAGCTTTCTTT. The genes are TRBV5-6 and TRBJ1-1; perhaps TRBD1 as D (6 bases). Germline CDR1 and CDR2: SGHDT and YYEEEE. Trimming removed 4 bases at V and 5 bases at J, with 18 bases between. This CDR3 has 15 residues.

This clone was detected only a few times. The chain carries TRBV7-2 and TRBJ2-7; D possibly corresponds to TRBD1 (5 bases). The germline V gene has CDR1 SGHTA and CDR2 FQGNSA. V lost 6 bases and J lost 6, with 9 bases in between. The CDR3 extends over 11 amino acids. CDR3 in amino acids: CASRDDSEQYF. The CDR3 nucleotides are TGTGCCAGCAGGGACGACAGCGAGCAGTACTTC.

The V gene is TRBV21-1, the J gene TRBJ2-7; the listed D gene, TRBD2, was not tested against the DNA. TRBV21-1 has pseudogene status. The CDR3 extends over 18 amino acids. The CDR3 sequence: CASSRERTSGSLPYEQYV. The CDR3 region has the DNA TGTGCCAGCAGCAGAGAAAGGACTAGCGGGAGTTTGCCCTACGAGCAGTACGTC.

This clone came up a few times. Other DNA sequences in the same sample also yield this CDR3. The CDR3 DNA reads TGCAGCGTTACAGGGGGAGGAACTGAAGCTTTCTTT. This encodes CSVTGGGTEAFF. The chain has TRBV29-1 and TRBJ1-1; 8 nucleotides agree with TRBD1. The CDR3 extends over 12 amino acids. Per germline, CDR1 SQVTM and CDR2 ANQGSEA. Trimming removed 5 bases from V and 5 bases from J; junction bases left unmatched: 4.